These T cell receptor beta chains were read from a single sample in a study of blood T cell repertoires in COVID-19. Using immunoSEQ multiplex PCR, the repertoire was profiled, and TCRdb retains in-frame clones only, with some absent. This sample carries under 65,000 clones, around 89% of them seen once, and the ten largest clones take more than 1.2%. The sequencing input was peripheral blood. Every receptor here comes from a man aged 55 to 69 with acute or convalescent COVID-19. Each CDR3 is given with its conserved first and last residue. The order of the fields is clone size, CDR3 length, J gene, D gene, V gene, CDR3 DNA, CDR3 protein. A D gene is named only where the DNA matches it firmly. Clone size is given for some rows only: seen once, a few or many times, or a class if the clone is expanded.

size: .; length: 13; J: TRBJ2-3; D: TRBD2; V: TRBV29-1; DNA: TGTTCAGGCCTAGCGGGTTCCACAGATACGCAGTATTTT; CDR3: CSGLAGSTDTQYF
size: .; length: 14; J: TRBJ2-3; D: .; V: TRBV27; DNA: TGTGCCAGCAGTTTCCCATCCGGAGCAGATACGCAGTATTTT; CDR3: CASSFPSGADTQYF
size: .; length: 14; J: TRBJ1-5; D: TRBD1; V: TRBV28; DNA: TGTGCCAGCAGGGGGACAGGGGAGGGTATGCCCCAGCATTTT; CDR3: CASRGTGEGMPQHF
size: .; length: 14; J: TRBJ2-2; D: .; V: TRBV3-1/TRBV3-2; DNA: TGTGCCAGCAGCCAGGGCAGGAGGGCCGGGGAGCTGTTTTTT; CDR3: CASSQGRRAGELFF
size: .; length: 15; J: TRBJ2-6; D: .; V: TRBV28; DNA: TGTGCCAGCAGCCGGACGGGAGTTGGAGCCAACGTCCTGACTTTC; CDR3: CASSRTGVGANVLTF
size: .; length: 16; J: TRBJ1-1; D: TRBD1; V: TRBV6-2/TRBV6-3; DNA: TGTGCCAGCAGTTACTTCCGGGACAGGGCGGACACTGAAGCTTTCTTT; CDR3: CASSYFRDRADTEAFF
size: .; length: 13; J: TRBJ1-1; D: .; V: TRBV25-1; DNA: TGTGCCAGCAGTGAAATCCAAGCCACTGAAGCTTTCTTT; CDR3: CASSEIQATEAFF
size: .; length: 18; J: TRBJ2-1; D: .; V: TRBV28; DNA: TGTGCCAGCAGTTTAAGGTCCAGGGGCGCCCGCTCCTACAATGAGCAGTTCTTC; CDR3: CASSLRSRGARSYNEQFF
size: .; length: 18; J: TRBJ1-1; D: TRBD1; V: TRBV3-1/TRBV3-2; DNA: TGTGCCAGCAGCCAAGAAGGGTGGGACAGTAAAGGTCCCCCGGAAGCTTTCTTT; CDR3: CASSQEGWDSKGPPEAFF
size: .; length: 11; J: TRBJ1-2; D: .; V: TRBV6-5; DNA: TGTGCCAGCAGTACCCGGGAGGGCTACACCTTC; CDR3: CASSTREGYTF
size: .; length: 15; J: TRBJ2-1; D: TRBD2; V: TRBV19; DNA: TGTGCCAGTAGCCCGAGCGGGACTACCTACAATGAGCAGTTCTTC; CDR3: CASSPSGTTYNEQFF
size: .; length: 12; J: TRBJ2-5; D: .; V: TRBV7-9; DNA: TGTGCCAGCAGCGGGGCTCTGGAGACCCAGTACTTC; CDR3: CASSGALETQYF
size: .; length: 15; J: TRBJ1-6; D: TRBD1; V: TRBV28; DNA: TGTGCCAGCAGCATAGGTACAGGGGCGGGTTCACCCCTCCACTTT; CDR3: CASSIGTGAGSPLHF
size: few; length: 15; J: TRBJ1-3; D: TRBD1; V: TRBV7-2; DNA: TGTGCCAGCAGCTTCGGACAGGGCTCTGGAAACACCATATATTTT; CDR3: CASSFGQGSGNTIYF
size: .; length: 14; J: TRBJ2-5; D: TRBD1; V: TRBV2; DNA: TGTGCCAGCAGCCCTGACAGGGGGCGGGAGACCCAGTACTTC; CDR3: CASSPDRGRETQYF
size: .; length: 14; J: TRBJ1-3; D: .; V: TRBV2; DNA: TGTGCCAGCACATGGCGGAGCTCTGGAAACACCATATATTTT; CDR3: CASTWRSSGNTIYF
size: .; length: 17; J: TRBJ2-1; D: TRBD2; V: TRBV11-3; DNA: TGTGCCAGCAGCTTAGGGGGACTAGCGGGAGGTAGGAATGAGCAGTTCTTC; CDR3: CASSLGGLAGGRNEQFF
size: .; length: 16; J: TRBJ2-7; D: TRBD1; V: TRBV19; DNA: TGTGCCAGTAGTATCGGACAGGGAGCCTTCTCCTACGAGCAGTACTTC; CDR3: CASSIGQGAFSYEQYF